This passage covers 24 T cell receptor beta chains from one sample sequenced in a study of blood T cell repertoires in COVID-19. TCRdb's table, derived via immunoSEQ multiplex PCR, lists solely in-frame clones and lacks some. The sample gives tens of thousands of clones, approximately 83% of which show up once; 2.5% is in the top ten. Sequencing used peripheral blood. The receptors shown here come from a man older than 75 with active or convalescent COVID-19.

This chain joins TRBV5-1 and TRBJ1-2; perhaps TRBD1 as D (6 bases). V lost 4 bases and J 6 bases, leaving 19 bases between the germline ends. The germline V gene encodes CDR1 SGHRS and CDR2 YFSETQ. The length of the CDR3 is 15 residues. In nucleotides, the CDR3 is TGCGCCAGCAGCCTCCCCAGGGGCGGCACTGATGGCTACACCTTC. Its translation: CASSLPRGGTDGYTF.

The chain carries TRBV7-2 and TRBJ2-2, with TRBD1 as a possible D gene (8 bases). Germline values: CDR1 SGHTA, CDR2 FQGNSA. CDR3 length equals 15 residues. The V end lost 5 bases, the J end lost 4 bases, and 14 bases lay between the germline ends. The CDR3 DNA follows: TGTGCCAGCAGCAGAAACAGGGGGGGCACCGGGGAGCTGTTTTTT. Translated: CASSRNRGGTGELFF. Full variable domain (rest looked up from reference TRBV7-2 and TRBJ2-2): GAGVSQSPSNKVTEKGKDVELRCDPISGHTALYWYRQSLGQGLEFLIYFQGNSAPDKSGLPSDRFSAERTGGSVSTLTIQRTQQEDSAVYLCASSRNRGGTGELFFGEGSRLTVL.

The CDR3, as DNA: TGTGCCAGCAGTACCGGACTAACAGATACGCAGTATTTT. It specifies CASSTGLTDTQYF. The rearrangement links TRBV6-2 or TRBV6-3 to TRBJ2-3, with D perhaps matching TRBD2 (6 bases). CDR3 length: 13 residues. Germline V gene data show CDR1 as MNHEY and CDR2 as SVGEGT. With 5 bases removed from V and 3 bases from J, the gap between germline ends came to 9 bases.

This sequence joins TRBV7-9 and TRBJ2-7; D gene uncertain. The V end was cut by 5 bases, the J end by 7 bases, with 9 bases between. The CDR3 contains 11 residues. CDR1 is SEHNR and CDR2 is FQNEAQ in the germline V gene (reference sequence). CDR3 protein: CASSRESEQYF. The CDR3 nucleotides read TGTGCCAGCAGCCGAGAGTCGGAGCAGTACTTC. The full variable domain, completed using reference TRBV7-9 and TRBJ2-7, is DTGVSQNPRHKITKRGQNVTFRCDPISEHNRLYWYRQTLGQGPEFLTYFQNEAQLEKSRLLSDRFSAERPKGSFSTLEIQRTEQGDSAMYLCASSRESEQYFGPGTRLTVT.

A note on this clone: At one end, the junction sequence differs from germline, possibly due to a read error. J is TRBJ2-7 and V is TRBV9; a possible D gene is TRBD2 (5 bases). The CDR3 sequence is 14 residues long. The germline V gene has CDR1 SGDLS and CDR2 YYNGEE. The CDR3 loop is CASSVVPSSNEQYF. The CDR3 DNA reads TGTGCCAGCAGCGTAGTCCCTAGCTCCAACGAGCAGTACTTC.

The chain has TRBV7-8 and TRBJ2-2; perhaps TRBD2 as D (7 bases). The CDR3 is made up of 15 amino acids. Trimming removed 5 bases at V and 6 bases at J, with 16 bases between. CDR1 and CDR2 from the germline V gene are SGHVS and FQNEAQ. CDR3 region: CASSETGRVAGELFF. The CDR3 DNA is TGTGCCAGCAGCGAAACAGGGAGGGTAGCCGGGGAGCTGTTTTTT.

The V and J genes are TRBV3-1 (or the pseudogene TRBV3-2) and TRBJ2-4; tentatively, D is TRBD2 (5 bases). Germline CDR1 reads LGHDT; CDR2 reads YNNKEL (reference sequence). Trimming left V 0 bases short and J 0 bases short, with 12 bases between. CDR3 length: 17 residues. The CDR3: CASSQDFRTLAKNIQYF. Here the CDR3 DNA reads TGTGCCAGCAGCCAAGATTTCCGGACTCTAGCCAAAAACATTCAGTACTTC.

The chain couples TRBV6-1 to TRBJ2-5; 8 bases match TRBD2. This CDR3 has 17 residues. Germline CDR1 MNHNS, CDR2 SASEGT. J lost 4 bases, V lost 0 bases, and 10 bases had no gene match. The CDR3 sequence is CASSEALTSVRGETQYF. CDR3 DNA: TGTGCCAGCAGTGAAGCACTGACTAGCGTGAGGGGAGAGACCCAGTACTTC.

The chain links TRBV11-3 to TRBJ2-2; a possible D gene is TRBD2 (6 bases). The V end was cut by 8 bases, the J end by 4 bases, with 14 bases between. Germline V lookup: CDR1 SGHNT, CDR2 YENEEA. This CDR3 region has 14 residues. Here the CDR3 reads CASSFGGTTGELFF. The CDR3 DNA follows: TGTGCCAGCTCGTTTGGCGGGACCACCGGGGAGCTGTTTTTT.

V gene TRBV5-1 combines with J gene TRBJ2-3; D is ambiguous. The germline V and J ends were trimmed by 0 bases and 0 bases, with 5 bases remaining between them. The CDR3 sequence is 14 residues long. Germline values: CDR1 SGHRS, CDR2 YFSETQ. The CDR3 spells CASSLGGSTDTQYF. The CDR3 nucleotides are TGCGCCAGCAGCTTGGGAGGCAGCACAGATACGCAGTATTTT.

J is TRBJ1-5 and V is TRBV19; 9 bases line up with TRBD1. V shed 7 bases and J 7 bases; nucleotides not matched to a gene: 5. This CDR3 has 13 amino acids. Germline CDR1 reads LNHDA; CDR2 reads SQIVND (reference sequence). The CDR3 region is CASNGDREQPQHF. CDR3 bases: TGTGCCAGTAATGGGGACAGGGAGCAGCCCCAGCATTTT.

The rearrangement links TRBV5-4 to TRBJ2-5, with 7 nucleotides matching TRBD1. Germline V gives CDR1 SGHNT, CDR2 YYREEE (reference sequence). CDR3 length: 13 residues. Losses at the gene ends were 0 bases for V and 4 bases for J; bases not matched to a gene: 0. As DNA, the CDR3 is TGTGCCAGCAGCTTGGACAGGGGAGAGACCCAGTACTTC. It is translated as CASSLDRGETQYF.

This clone was detected a few times. For the CDR3, the DNA is TGTGCCAGCAGCATGGGACTGAACTCCTACGAGCAGTACTTC. This gives the protein CASSMGLNSYEQYF. This chain uses TRBV9 with TRBJ2-7; TRBD2 might be the D (6 bases). Trimming left V 4 bases short and J 0 bases short, with 11 bases between. The CDR3 is 14 amino acids. Germline CDR1 reads SGDLS; CDR2 reads YYNGEE.

This chain uses TRBV11-3 with TRBJ1-1; no definite D call. The germline V and J ends were trimmed by 2 bases and 2 bases, with 6 bases remaining between them. Germline V CDR1 and CDR2: SGHNT, YENEEA. This CDR3 has 13 residues. CDR3 DNA: TGTGCCAGCAGCTTAACAGTCAACACTGAAGCTTTCTTT. This sequence encodes CASSLTVNTEAFF.

The genes are TRBV19 and TRBJ1-6, with 7 bases fitting TRBD1. Germline CDR1 LNHDA, CDR2 SQIVND (reference sequence). Unmatched junction bases numbered 3, after V lost 4 bases and J lost 9 bases. The CDR3 consists of 13 residues. Here the CDR3 reads CASSSYRGSPLHF. Written as DNA, the CDR3 is TGTGCCAGTAGTAGCTACAGGGGTTCACCCCTCCACTTT.

The CDR3 region has the DNA TGTGCCTGGCGACAGGGGGCTGTCACTGAAGCTTTCTTT. The encoded protein is CAWRQGAVTEAFF. This chain links TRBV30 with TRBJ1-1; 10 bases map to TRBD1. Germline V gene lookup returns CDR1 GTSNPN and CDR2 SVGIG (reference sequence). The V gene end was trimmed by 5 bases and the J gene end by 4 bases; junction bases not matched to a gene: 4. This CDR3 comprises 13 residues.

J is TRBJ2-2 and V is TRBV7-6; a weak D match, TRBD2 (5 bases). This CDR3 has 16 residues. From germline, CDR1 is SGHVS and CDR2 FNYEAQ. The V and J ends lost 4 bases and 2 bases respectively, with 14 bases between them. CDR3 nucleotides: TGTGCCAGCAGCTGGCAGGTGGACTCCAACACCGGGGAGCTGTTTTTT. This translates into CASSWQVDSNTGELFF. Full variable domain (rest looked up from reference TRBV7-6 and TRBJ2-2): GAGVSQSPRYKVTKRGQDVALRCDPISGHVSLYWYRQALGQGPEFLTYFNYEAQQDKSGLPNDRFSAERPEGSISTLTIQRTEQRDSAMYRCASSWQVDSNTGELFFGEGSRLTVL.

The chain couples TRBV2 to TRBJ2-7; D unresolved. The CDR3 contains 11 residues. V was trimmed by 5 bases and J by 4 bases, leaving 6 bases between them. Germline V lookup: CDR1 SNHLY, CDR2 FYNNEI. The DNA of the CDR3 is TGTGCCAGCAGTTCCTATTACGAGCAGTACTTC. The encoded protein is CASSSYYEQYF.

V gene TRBV30 combines with J gene TRBJ1-3; D ambiguous. The germline V gene encodes CDR1 GTSNPN and CDR2 SVGIG (reference sequence). V lost 0 bases, J lost 5 bases, and 14 bases lay in between. This CDR3 is 15 amino acids long. Here the CDR3 reads CAWSVHRVVRNTIYF. The CDR3 bases are TGTGCCTGGAGTGTACACCGGGTTGTGCGAAACACCATATATTTT.

The chain combines TRBV27 with TRBJ1-5; a possible D gene is TRBD1 (6 bases). The V end lost 8 bases, the J end lost 2 bases, and 13 bases lay between the germline ends. The CDR3 is 14 amino acids. Germline values: CDR1 MNHEY, CDR2 SMNVEV (reference sequence). CDR3 region: CASRDILGNQPQHF. The CDR3 DNA follows: TGTGCCAGCCGGGACATCCTTGGCAATCAGCCCCAGCATTTT.

This clone was recorded once. The rearrangement links TRBV5-1 to TRBJ1-2, with D perhaps matching TRBD1 (6 bases). CDR3 size: 13 residues. Germline V gene data show CDR1 as SGHRS and CDR2 as YFSETQ. The V gene lost 4 bases and the J gene lost 2 bases, with 9 bases spanning the gap. For the CDR3, the DNA is TGCGCCAGCAGCCAGACAGGAAACTATGGCTACACCTTC. Protein: CASSQTGNYGYTF.

The chain employs TRBV11-3 and TRBJ2-1; 9 bases are shared with TRBD2. V shed 5 bases and J 8 bases; nucleotides not matched to a gene: 13. This CDR3 has 16 residues. Germline V gene data show CDR1 as SGHNT and CDR2 as YENEEA. The CDR3 spells CASSPDRASGNDEQFF. DNA of the CDR3: TGTGCCAGCAGCCCCGATCGGGCTAGCGGGAATGATGAGCAGTTCTTC.

The sample holds a few counts of this clone. The chain combines TRBV6-5 with TRBJ2-3; D may be TRBD1 (5 bases). Looked up from germline, CDR1 is MNHEY and CDR2 is SVGAGI. The CDR3 runs to 15 residues. Trimming took 6 bases from V and 5 from J, leaving 18 bases between them. This chain's CDR3 is CASSPSQGTVDTQYF. CDR3 coding DNA: TGTGCCAGCAGCCCCTCCCAGGGTACTGTAGATACGCAGTATTTT.

The chain employs TRBV14 and TRBJ2-1; possibly TRBD1 for D (5 bases). V lost 0 bases, J lost 9 bases, and 18 bases lay in between. In germline, CDR1 is SGHDN, CDR2 FVKESK. This CDR3 contains 16 residues. The CDR3 reads CASSQDIGLGQGEQFF. The CDR3 coding sequence is TGTGCCAGCAGCCAAGATATAGGTCTAGGGCAGGGTGAGCAGTTCTTC.